The sequence of this T cell receptor beta chain was determined in a study of cytomegalovirus exposure and HLA in healthy donors (dated by TCRdb to the late 2010s). At the level of the whole study: In an earlier analysis of approximately 500 of the donors, around 290 Gb of sequence data and 120 million or so unique TCR beta sequences from about 190 million T cells were reported. Roughly 300 gigabases of sequencing data and tens of millions of unique TCR sequences were included in an early release covering several hundred HLA-typed donors. Of the roughly 400 genotyped donors, around 81% fell in the genetic ancestry cluster associated with self-reported Caucasian donors. The study aimed to test whether cataloging public T cell receptors could reveal signatures of past pathogen exposure. The study profiled the T cell repertoires of fewer than 850 subjects by immunosequencing and related them to cytomegalovirus serostatus. Along with the roughly 670-subject first cohort, a separate validation cohort of over a hundred different subjects was used. High-throughput TCR immunosequencing, statistical association of individual TCRs with disease status, and machine learning were combined to predict cytomegalovirus infection status. To study patterns of TCR occurrence, a later analysis re-analyzed previously published TCR beta repertoires from 500 to 850 donors and added high-resolution HLA genotyping. The later analysis used no new phenotypic data to find candidate immune exposures, relying instead on TCR beta sequences and their occurrence across donors. In an earlier analysis of roughly 540 of the donors, high-throughput TCR beta sequencing was used to judge whether each TCR beta V gene segment behaved as functional or pseudogenic. Donor age, sex, ethnicity and CMV serostatus were collected together with the repertoire data. A later genetic analysis took genome-wide SNP genotypes for about 60% of the roughly 670 donors and used that subset as a discovery cohort. All discovery cohort repertoires had been generated on a single sequencing platform. HLA typing covered class I and class II loci at four-digit resolution. The number of typed donors differed by locus: about 620-640 for A, B, C, DRB1 and DQB1; 522 for DQA1; around 580 for DPA1; and about 450 for DPB1. Roughly 5 DR-DQ haplotypes were handled as single units for association and clustering because linkage in the cohort was strong. Among some 410 genotyped donors of the cohort, an average of 235,054 unique TCR beta nucleotide sequences were sequenced per donor, roughly a sixth of them non-productive. Broader findings and caveats from the paper: According to a later analysis, parvovirus B19, influenza, CMV and Epstein-Barr virus appeared linked to several top co-occurrence clusters. A further reported finding was that TCR beta sequences accurately predicted the HLA-A and HLA-B alleles for most subjects in the first cohort. According to a later analysis, most CMV-associated TCR beta chains appeared to be HLA-restricted, and the HLA associations seemed to be driven largely by CMV exposure. Because counts were too low, about 17 rarely observed V segments, including chromosome 9 orphons, were excluded from the earlier analysis of 500 to 700 of the donors. Specific HLA alleles were associated with more than 15,000 TCR beta sequences at a false discovery rate of 0.05 in a later analysis. Strong co-occurrence of HLA alleles, especially DR and DQ, made assigning TCR associations to individual alleles difficult. In vitro tests confirmed that a few of the cytomegalovirus-associated TCR beta chains recognize cytomegalovirus antigens. An association between a missense DCLRE1C variant and V-gene and J-gene trimming of TCR beta chains was found in a later genetic analysis and replicated in an independent cohort. Most TCR sequences were observed very rarely across donors, whereas some public TCRs were present in many individuals. Broadly in line with IMGT annotations, most TCR beta V segments showed up in productive rearrangements about 87% or about 30% of the time in an earlier analysis of roughly 590 of the donors. Sequencing depth was assumed to be roughly uniform across donors in the presence/absence analyses, though that assumption may not hold. Linkage disequilibrium might explain the correlated functional status among segregating V segments, but an unknown experimental factor could not be ruled out. According to a later analysis, TCR association rates differed among HLA loci, with DRB1 alleles showing the most associated TCRs and HLA-C alleles showing the fewest. This cohort had only TCR beta chains sequenced, and the lack of alpha or paired-chain data limited which features could be detected. In a later genetic analysis, fewer N-insertions in productive TCRs were reported among donors in an Asian-associated ancestry cluster than the roughly 700-donor mean. Cytomegalovirus status was reported to be diagnosed by the classifier with high specificity and sensitivity in both the original and validation cohorts. For the cohort, immune exposure information was limited to CMV serostatus. Because HLA typing was missing for some donors at each locus, association tests included only the typed subset. A group of highly shared sequence variants was considered likely to be a technical artifact of the sequencing pipeline. In a later analysis, HLA-associated TCR beta chains were found to be more clonally expanded and to have lower generation probabilities than equally common non-associated chains. In the study, approximately 160 TCR beta chains were listed as associated with cytomegalovirus. The 87-base-pair reads could not distinguish some IMGT-functional V segments, including TRBV6-2 and TRBV6-3, so those segments were excluded. It was suggested by the authors that the approach could potentially be generalized to other disease states and immunological phenotypes.

The library was generated by the immunoSEQ multiplex PCR assay. The multiplex PCR relied on a mix of 60 forward primers for TCR Vbeta segments and 13 reverse primers for TCR Jbeta segments. A multiplex PCR assay on genomic DNA amplified the CDR3 region of rearranged TCR beta genes. On the Illumina HiSeq System, the amplified TCR beta libraries were sequenced as 87-base-pair reads. As for the authors' bioinformatics: A later analysis tallied tens of millions of unique TCR beta chains across the 666 repertoires, and about 12 million of those chains were shared by two or more donors. To remove PCR and sequencing errors, raw reads were error-corrected and collapsed into unique sequences using a nearest-neighbor algorithm that merged closely related sequences. V, D and J gene segments were assigned by aligning CDR3 sequences to IMGT reference sequences. For a sequence to be retained, a match of at least six nucleotides was required to both a V gene segment and a J gene segment. A rearrangement was called productive if the CDR3 had no stop codons and remained in frame with V and J, and every other rearrangement was called non-productive. CDR3 was defined by IMGT convention, running from the second conserved V-encoded cysteine to the conserved J-encoded phenylalanine. Sequences without an unambiguous match to a single V gene segment were excluded from the earlier analysis of a few hundred of the donors. In an earlier analysis of almost 600 of the donors, a V segment was called functional when productive rearrangements were above 56.7%, and segregating when the standard deviation between donors exceeded 5%. A statistical classification framework was built to diagnose cytomegalovirus status from the catalog of TCR beta chain sequences. In a later analysis, TCR nucleotide sequences were compared against IMGT/GENE-DB human TR gene sequences so that V and J genes could be assigned. The TCRdist pipeline was used in a later analysis to assign CDR3 sequences and most-parsimonious VDJ recombination scenarios. In a later analysis, every TCR beta chain was defined by the combination of its CDR3 amino acid sequence and its V-gene family, and reads without a unique V-gene family were dropped. To address suspected cross-contamination and a sequencing artifact, a later analysis removed approximately 590 highly shared, low-generation-probability nucleotide sequences. In a later analysis, a clonal expansion index for each public chain was calculated from normalized within-repertoire ranks of inferred template counts. In a later analysis, generation probabilities were computed using a VDJ recombination model fitted to out-of-frame rearrangements, and the results were checked against IGoR. A later analysis scored TCR-TCR, TCR-HLA and TCR-CMV co-occurrence with hypergeometric tests, applying a repertoire-size bias correction to TCR pairs. A later analysis estimated false discovery rates by permuting HLA or CMV assignments 20 times. In a later analysis, co-occurring TCRs were grouped using DBSCAN, and TCRdist sequence similarity was added for clustering within HLA-allele-positive subsets. Repertoires with fewer than 30,000 or more than 120,000 public chains, plus five repertoires with anomalous nucleotide sharing, were excluded from co-occurrence clustering. The source is immuneACCESS, and TCRdb retained only in-frame sequences with V and J called. Part of the clones is not carried over; for the studies checked, unresolved V genes explain less than half of this, and the remainder is unexplained. V, J and clone size are taken as reported in that table, and D and trimming were inferred from the DNA itself. This sample gives about 200,000 clones in total; less than 85% of them show up just once. The ten largest clones add up to 0.2% to 0.25% of the sample.

Per the germline V gene (reference sequence), SEHNR is the CDR1 and FQNEAQ is the CDR2. Trimming takes 2 bases off V and 2 bases off J; junction bases not matched to a gene: 4. From cysteine to phenylalanine, the CDR3 is 15 amino acids long. Solely the CDR3 DNA is kept, with 45 bases framed from the first base. This clone was detected only a few times. It has no known antigen specificity. Base qualities are not recorded, but no much larger clone differs from it by a single base. The cohort was made up of 650 to 700 healthy bone marrow donors. At the time of sampling, all cohort members were nominally healthy, though unrecorded immune exposures were likely present. The donor was CMV seronegative and was included in the group of 352 seronegative cohort members. A peripheral blood sample was collected from each donor, and TCR beta sequencing was performed on peripheral blood mononuclear cells. The Qiagen DNeasy Blood Extraction Kit was used to extract genomic DNA from the blood cell samples.

The chain employs TRBV7-9 and TRBJ2-3, with 7 bases in between that match TRBD2. Sequenced input: PBMCs. This receptor was taken from a girl aged 2-10 years in good health and CMV-seronegative. At the DNA level, the sequence is TGTGCCAGCAGCTTACGGCGGGAGCCCACAGATACGCAGTATTTT. Its protein reads: CASSLRREPTDTQYF. Outside the CDR3, residues come from the reference TRBV7-9 and TRBJ2-3 proteins, so the full variable domain is: DTGVSQNPRHKITKRGQNVTFRCDPISEHNRLYWYRQTLGQGPEFLTYFQNEAQLEKSRLLSDRFSAERPKGSFSTLEIQRTEQGDSAMYLCASSLRREPTDTQYFGPGTRLTVL.